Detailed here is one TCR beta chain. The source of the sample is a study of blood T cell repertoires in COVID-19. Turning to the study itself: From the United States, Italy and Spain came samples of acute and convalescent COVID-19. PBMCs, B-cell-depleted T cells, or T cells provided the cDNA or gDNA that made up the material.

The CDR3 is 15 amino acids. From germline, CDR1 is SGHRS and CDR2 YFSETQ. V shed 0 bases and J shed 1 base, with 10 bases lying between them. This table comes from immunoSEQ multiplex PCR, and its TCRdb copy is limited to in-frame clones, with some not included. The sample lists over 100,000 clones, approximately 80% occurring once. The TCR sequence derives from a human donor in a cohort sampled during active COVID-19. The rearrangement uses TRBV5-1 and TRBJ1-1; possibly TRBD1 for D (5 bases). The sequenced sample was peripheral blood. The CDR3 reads CASSLAGISNTEAFF. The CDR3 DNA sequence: TGCGCCAGCAGCTTGGCAGGGATTTCGAACACTGAAGCTTTCTTT. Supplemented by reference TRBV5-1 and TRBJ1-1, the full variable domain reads KAGVTQTPRYLIKTRGQQVTLSCSPISGHRSVSWYQQTPGQGLQFLFEYFSETQRNKGNFPGRFSGRQFSNSRSEMNVSTLELGDSALYLCASSLAGISNTEAFFGQGTRLTVV.